The clone carrying this T cell receptor beta chain was detected ten times or more. The record originates from a study of spatial heterogeneity in lung cancer. A unique molecular identifier was attached to every TCR cDNA molecule. One entry per CDR3 protein results from TCRdb running MiXCR on the 5' RACE reads. There are around 11,000 distinct CDR3 sequences in the sample; around 3.4% occur only once, and roughly 52% lies in the top ten. Time point specified: sample taken at primary tumor resection. The sample in question was PBMCs, obtained at surgery. The origin of this receptor is a female donor with early-stage non-small cell lung cancer.

CDR3 loop: CASSLRQVSNQPQHF. DNA for the CDR3: TGTGCCAGCAGTCTTAGACAGGTTAGCAATCAGCCCCAGCATTTT. V and J are TRBV28 and TRBJ1-5, with a possible D match to TRBD1 (6 bases). This CDR3 region has 15 residues. Germline V gene lookup returns CDR1 MDHEN and CDR2 SYDVKM. V lost 5 bases and J lost 0, with 11 bases in between. Supplemented by reference TRBV28 and TRBJ1-5, the full variable domain reads DVKVTQSSRYLVKRTGEKVFLECVQDMDHENMFWYRQDPGLGLRLIYFSYDVKMKEKGDIPEGYSVSREKKERFSLILESASTNQTSMYLCASSLRQVSNQPQHFGDGTRLSIL.